A selection of T cell receptor beta chains follows, all from one sample in a study of cytomegalovirus exposure and HLA in healthy donors. Profiled with immunoSEQ multiplex PCR; TCRdb holds only in-frame clones, not every one. The sample holds 70,000 to 95,000 clones, roughly 73% seen once. The sample was PBMCs. Source of these receptors: a middle-aged man in good health and CMV-seronegative. The CDR3 runs from the conserved cysteine through the conserved F or W. The D gene is left open where the match is weak. Rows may omit the clone size; those that give it use once, few, many or a size class.

j_call v_call clone_size d_call cdr3_aa cdr3_nt
TRBJ1-5 TRBV6-1 NA TRBD1 CASSEATGGNQPQHF TGTGCCAGCAGTGAAGCGACAGGGGGCAATCAGCCCCAGCATTTT
TRBJ2-2 TRBV30 NA NA CAWSVGGSGELFF TGTGCCTGGAGTGTCGGAGGGTCCGGGGAGCTGTTTTTT
TRBJ1-2 TRBV7-9 NA NA CASSWTANYGYTF TGTGCCAGCAGCTGGACAGCTAACTATGGCTACACCTTC
TRBJ1-4 TRBV28 NA NA CASSPLGGREKLFF TGTGCCAGCAGCCCACTCGGGGGGCGCGAAAAACTGTTTTTT
TRBJ1-1 TRBV19 few NA CASSTQGSTEAFF TGTGCCAGTAGTACCCAAGGGAGCACTGAAGCTTTCTTT
TRBJ1-1 TRBV6-5 few NA CATHRENTEAFF TGTGCCACCCACCGGGAGAACACTGAAGCTTTCTTT
TRBJ2-7 TRBV6-5 NA TRBD2 CASKLAVGYEQYF TGTGCCAGCAAACTAGCGGTGGGCTACGAGCAGTACTTC
TRBJ1-6 TRBV2 NA NA CASTPLDRSSYNSPLHF TGTGCCAGCACCCCGCTAGACAGGAGCTCCTATAATTCACCCCTCCACTTT
TRBJ2-5 TRBV19 NA NA CASSTGILETQYF TGTGCCAGTAGTACAGGGATCCTAGAGACCCAGTACTTC
TRBJ1-3 TRBV30 NA NA CAWSEDRASGNTIYF TGTGCCTGGAGTGAGGACAGAGCCTCTGGAAACACCATATATTTT
TRBJ2-3 TRBV5-1 NA NA CASSSGIYQYF TGCGCCAGCAGTAGCGGCATCTATCAGTATTTT
TRBJ2-7 TRBV7-9 NA TRBD1 CASGQTGTYEQYF TGTGCCAGCGGCCAGACAGGGACCTACGAGCAGTACTTC
TRBJ1-1 TRBV28 NA NA CASSLSGRGNTEAFF TGTGCCAGCAGTTTATCAGGGAGGGGAAACACTGAAGCTTTCTTT
TRBJ1-1 TRBV29-1 NA NA CSGSLQGGGTEAFF TGCAGCGGTTCCCTACAGGGTGGTGGCACTGAAGCTTTCTTT
TRBJ1-1 TRBV6-6 few NA CASNLDRKVAEAFF TGTGCCAGCAACCTAGACAGGAAAGTCGCTGAAGCTTTCTTT
TRBJ2-7 TRBV6-6 NA NA CASSYREYEQYF TGTGCCAGCAGTTATCGGGAGTACGAGCAGTACTTC
TRBJ2-1 TRBV19 NA NA CASTAGLKGKQFF TGTGCCAGTACCGCCGGACTAAAGGGTAAGCAGTTCTTC
TRBJ2-1 TRBV4-1 few TRBD1 CASSQITGQEDYNEQFF TGCGCCAGCAGCCAAATCACCGGACAGGAGGACTACAATGAGCAGTTCTTC
TRBJ2-7 TRBV27 once NA CASKTHRSGNEQYF TGTGCCAGCAAAACCCACCGATCGGGGAACGAGCAGTACTTC
TRBJ1-1 TRBV19 NA NA CASSIEHDWQEAFF TGTGCCAGTAGTATAGAACACGACTGGCAGGAAGCTTTCTTT
TRBJ2-7 TRBV30 NA TRBD1 CAWRGTGDREQYF TGTGCCTGGAGGGGGACAGGGGATAGGGAGCAGTACTTC
TRBJ1-1 TRBV5-5 few TRBD1 CASSPGQAREAFF TGTGCCAGCAGCCCGGGACAGGCTCGTGAAGCTTTCTTT
TRBJ2-7 TRBV5-6 NA TRBD1 CASSGGTGGSYEQYF TGTGCCAGCAGCGGCGGGACAGGGGGCTCCTACGAGCAGTACTTC
TRBJ2-7 TRBV5-6 few TRBD1 CASSLLTGAYEQYF TGTGCCAGCAGCCTATTGACAGGGGCCTACGAGCAGTACTTC
TRBJ2-2 TRBV2 NA NA CASSERTANTGELFF TGTGCCAGCAGTGAACGGACAGCGAACACCGGGGAGCTGTTTTTT
TRBJ2-1 TRBV5-1 NA NA CASRESHEQFF TGCGCCAGCAGGGAGTCCCATGAGCAGTTCTTC
TRBJ1-2 TRBV18 NA TRBD1 CASSPLRQGINPSYGYTF TGTGCCAGCTCACCATTGAGACAGGGGATTAACCCAAGCTATGGCTACACCTTC
TRBJ2-7 TRBV7-2 NA TRBD1 CASSSRTGGSYEQYF TGTGCCAGCAGCTCACGGACAGGGGGATCCTACGAGCAGTACTTC
TRBJ2-7 TRBV5-6 once TRBD1 CASSKGQGGPYEQYF TGTGCCAGCAGCAAAGGACAGGGAGGTCCCTACGAGCAGTACTTC
TRBJ2-7 TRBV28 NA TRBD2 CASTIAGAYYEQYF TGTGCCAGCACCATAGCGGGGGCGTACTACGAGCAGTACTTC
TRBJ2-1 TRBV21-1 NA NA CASSRLAGGDEQFF TGTGCCAGCAGCAGACTAGCGGGAGGGGATGAGCAGTTCTTC
TRBJ2-1 TRBV4-1 NA TRBD1 CASSPNRGYEQFF TGCGCCAGCAGCCCCAACAGGGGTTATGAGCAGTTCTTC
TRBJ2-7 TRBV30 NA NA CAWSIPPRRTYEQYF TGTGCCTGGAGTATCCCCCCTAGAAGGACCTACGAGCAGTACTTC
TRBJ1-2 TRBV15 NA NA CATTQSRVDYGYTF TGTGCCACCACCCAAAGTCGGGTGGACTATGGCTACACCTTC
TRBJ1-2 TRBV14 NA TRBD1 CASSQVTGGGYGYTF TGTGCCAGCAGCCAAGTCACAGGGGGCGGGTATGGCTACACCTTC
TRBJ2-5 TRBV5-1 NA NA CASSLGGAETQYF TGCGCCAGCAGTTTGGGAGGCGCCGAGACCCAGTACTTC
TRBJ2-2 TRBV7-9 NA TRBD2 CASSPGLAGNTGELFF TGTGCCAGCAGCCCCGGACTAGCGGGAAACACCGGGGAGCTGTTTTTT
TRBJ2-7 TRBV6-6 NA NA CASSYSGHGEQYF TGTGCCAGCAGTTACTCGGGACATGGGGAGCAGTACTTC
TRBJ2-7 TRBV5-1 NA TRBD1 CPPRDSSYEQYF TGCCCCCCTCGGGACAGCTCCTACGAGCAGTACTTC
TRBJ2-5 TRBV4-2 NA TRBD2 CASSQTSAQETQYF TGTGCCAGCAGCCAGACTAGCGCCCAAGAGACCCAGTACTTC
TRBJ1-5 TRBV6-6 NA NA CASSLVESNQPQHF TGTGCCAGCAGTCTCGTAGAGAGCAATCAGCCCCAGCATTTT
TRBJ2-7 TRBV5-6 NA NA CASNLRNRGSYEQYF TGTGCCAGCAACTTGCGGAACCGGGGGTCCTACGAGCAGTACTTC
TRBJ1-1 TRBV29-1 NA NA CSVEDGGGTEAFF TGCAGCGTTGAAGATGGGGGGGGTACTGAAGCTTTCTTT
TRBJ1-1 TRBV9 NA TRBD1 CASSGRNGQGLNTEAFF TGTGCCAGCAGCGGACGAAACGGACAGGGATTGAACACTGAAGCTTTCTTT
TRBJ1-2 TRBV18 NA TRBD1 CASSPDRDGHGYTF TGTGCCAGCTCACCGGACAGGGATGGACATGGCTACACCTTC
TRBJ2-7 TRBV5-1 NA NA CASSLGQSEQYF TGCGCCAGCAGCTTGGGACAGAGCGAGCAGTACTTC